These 18 T cell receptor beta chains originate from one sample sequenced in a study of cytotoxic CD8 clonotypes in ibrutinib-treated CLL. The assay was immunoSEQ multiplex PCR, and TCRdb's table has in-frame clones only and misses some. This table holds roughly 110,000 clones, 50% to 65% found once. The sample was PBMCs, taken after 24 months of ibrutinib treatment. These receptors all stem from a human donor with chronic lymphocytic leukemia.

The sample holds a few counts of this clone. The rearrangement joins TRBV30 to TRBJ2-4; TRBD1 matches 7 bases. This CDR3 is built from 16 residues. V lost 5 bases to trimming and J lost 7 bases; unmatched junction nucleotides: 17. CDR1 is GTSNPN, CDR2 SVGIG, per germline (reference sequence). As DNA, the CDR3 is TGTGCCTGGGTCACAGGGGCCCCATCCCCGCAGAACATTCAGTACTTC. This codes for CAWVTGAPSPQNIQYF. Combining the CDR3 with reference TRBV30 and TRBJ2-4 gives the whole variable domain SQTIHQWPATLVQPVGSPLSLECTVEGTSNPNLYWYRQAAGRGLQLLFYSVGIGQISSEVPQNLSASRPQDRQFILSSKKLLLSDSGFYLCAWVTGAPSPQNIQYFGAGTRLSVL.

In this sample, this clone turned up a few times. The J gene is TRBJ2-2, the V gene TRBV23-1; a weak D match, TRBD2 (6 bases). TRBV23-1 is identified as an open reading frame with a role that is uncertain. The germline V and J ends were trimmed by 7 bases and 4 bases, with 19 bases remaining between them. This CDR3 is 16 amino acids long. In nucleotides, the CDR3 is TGCGCCAGCATTTCACAGGACTACCTCCCCACCGGGGAGCTGTTTTTT. Its protein product is CASISQDYLPTGELFF.

The rearrangement joins TRBV12-5 to TRBJ1-6; D gene uncertain. Per the germline V gene, CDR1 is LGHNT and CDR2 is FRNRAP. V lost 4 bases to trimming and J lost 1 base, with 17 bases between them. This CDR3 comprises 18 residues. Written as DNA, the CDR3 is TGTGCTAGTGGTTCCCTCCCAGGTGGGTCATCCTATAATTCACCCCTCCACTTT. This codes for CASGSLPGGSSYNSPLHF.

This clone has more than one count but fewer than ten. The chain combines TRBV5-1 with TRBJ2-7; the D is unclear. V was clipped by 0 bases and J by 9 bases, with 16 bases between them. CDR3 size: 14 residues. Germline V gene lookup returns CDR1 SGHRS and CDR2 YFSETQ. The CDR3 DNA reads as TGCGCCAGCAGCTTGGAGGTAGGCCGTTTGGCGCAGTACTTC. Its translation: CASSLEVGRLAQYF. The whole variable domain, remainder taken from reference TRBV5-1 and TRBJ2-7, is KAGVTQTPRYLIKTRGQQVTLSCSPISGHRSVSWYQQTPGQGLQFLFEYFSETQRNKGNFPGRFSGRQFSNSRSEMNVSTLELGDSALYLCASSLEVGRLAQYFGPGTRLTVT.

The chain carries TRBV11-3 and TRBJ2-7; D is tentatively TRBD1 or TRBD2 (5 bases each). The CDR3 is 14 amino acids. The ends were cut back, 1 base at V and 4 bases at J, with 11 bases in the middle. The germline V gene has CDR1 SGHNT and CDR2 YENEEA. The CDR3 DNA is TGTGCCAGCAGCTTAGGGGACGGACCTTACGAGCAGTACTTC. Translating it yields CASSLGDGPYEQYF.

This clone was found a few times. The chain carries TRBV29-1 and TRBJ2-7; TRBD2 aligns across 7 bases. V lost 5 bases to trimming and J lost 3 bases; unmatched junction nucleotides: 1. CDR3 length: 11 residues. CDR1 SQVTM and CDR2 ANQGSEA come from the germline V gene. The CDR3 nucleotides read TGCAGCGTTACGGGGGGCTACGAGCAGTACTTC. Encoded protein: CSVTGGYEQYF.

The chain links TRBV5-1 to TRBJ2-1, with 10 nucleotides matching TRBD1. This CDR3 spans 17 amino acids. V lost 4 bases, J lost 6 bases, and 13 bases stayed unmatched. The germline CDR1 and CDR2 sequences are SGHRS and YFSETQ. CDR3 region: CASSRSGTGEVGNEQFF. CDR3 DNA sequence: TGCGCCAGCAGCCGATCCGGGACAGGGGAAGTCGGCAATGAGCAGTTCTTC.

The chain combines TRBV7-6 with TRBJ2-3; D is undetermined. V lost 1 base to trimming and J lost 8 bases, with 13 bases between them. Germline values: CDR1 SGHVS, CDR2 FNYEAQ. The CDR3 totals 14 residues. CDR3: CASSLESGRATQYF. CDR3 DNA sequence: TGTGCCAGCAGCTTAGAGAGTGGTCGAGCTACGCAGTATTTT.

The gene calls are TRBV2 and TRBJ2-3; 8 nucleotides match TRBD1. The V and J ends lost 4 bases and 2 bases, in that order; junction bases with no gene match: 5. The germline gives CDR1 SNHLY, CDR2 FYNNEI. The CDR3 is 15 residues long. CDR3 loop: CASSGGTGITDTQYF. DNA of the CDR3: TGTGCCAGCAGTGGGGGGACAGGAATCACAGATACGCAGTATTTT.

The genes are TRBV9 and TRBJ1-2; 7 bases align to TRBD1. Germline CDR1 SGDLS, CDR2 YYNGEE. There are 15 residues in the CDR3. The V segment lost 4 bases and the J segment 5 bases; nucleotides outside the gene matches: 11. CDR3: CASSPRGGPTYGYTF. CDR3 in DNA: TGTGCCAGCAGCCCCAGAGGGGGCCCAACTTATGGCTACACCTTC. The variable domain in full, completed from reference TRBV9 and TRBJ1-2, reads DSGVTQTPKHLITATGQRVTLRCSPRSGDLSVYWYQQSLDQGLQFLIQYYNGEERAKGNILERFSAQQFPDLHSELNLSSLELGDSALYFCASSPRGGPTYGYTFGSGTRLTVV.

DNA of the CDR3: TGTGCCAGCAGCTACAGCTTTACCGGGGAGCTGTTTTTT. This gives the protein CASSYSFTGELFF. The chain combines TRBV7-2 with TRBJ2-2; D gene uncertain. CDR1 is SGHTA and CDR2 is FQGNSA in the germline V gene. CDR3 length equals 13 residues. V was clipped by 4 bases and J by 5 bases, with 8 bases between them. Filled out from reference TRBV7-2 and TRBJ2-2, the complete variable domain reads GAGVSQSPSNKVTEKGKDVELRCDPISGHTALYWYRQSLGQGLEFLIYFQGNSAPDKSGLPSDRFSAERTGGSVSTLTIQRTQQEDSAVYLCASSYSFTGELFFGEGSRLTVL.

The chain carries TRBV5-4 and TRBJ2-3, with D tentatively TRBD1 or TRBD2 (7 bases each). Trimming stripped 7 bases from V and 5 bases from J, with 20 bases between. The CDR3 sequence is 15 residues long. Germline V lookup: CDR1 SGHNT, CDR2 YYREEE (reference sequence). In DNA form, the CDR3 reads TGTGCCAGCGGAGCGGGACAGCACCAAGGAGATACGCAGTATTTT. Protein product: CASGAGQHQGDTQYF.

This chain joins TRBV29-1 and TRBJ2-1; D not resolved. Germline V lookup: CDR1 SQVTM, CDR2 ANQGSEA. There are 14 residues in the CDR3. V was cut by 6 bases and J by 0 bases, with 12 bases left in between. The CDR3 protein is CSVSLGSSYNEQFF. The DNA of the CDR3 is TGCAGCGTGTCACTGGGTAGCTCCTACAATGAGCAGTTCTTC.

V and J are TRBV7-8 and TRBJ1-1; TRBD1 aligns across 9 bases. The CDR3 extends over 14 amino acids. V lost 4 bases to trimming and J lost 4 bases; unmatched junction nucleotides: 4. Germline loops: CDR1 SGHVS, CDR2 FQNEAQ. DNA of the CDR3: TGTGCCAGCAGCTCAACAGGGGGCAGCACTGAAGCTTTCTTT. Its translation: CASSSTGGSTEAFF.

This clone was observed once. This chain uses TRBV10-2 with TRBJ2-5; maybe TRBD2 (6 bases). The CDR3 consists of 12 residues. The germline V gene has CDR1 WSHSY and CDR2 SAAADI. V dropped 6 bases and J dropped 5 bases, with 10 bases sitting between them. CDR3 region: CASRPGDETQYF. As DNA, the CDR3 is TGCGCCAGCAGGCCGGGGGACGAGACCCAGTACTTC.

The V call is TRBV27, the J call TRBJ1-5; D is unclear. This CDR3 has 16 residues. Germline V gene data show CDR1 as MNHEY and CDR2 as SMNVEV (reference sequence). Trimming removed 5 bases from V and 0 bases from J, with 14 bases in between. The CDR3 DNA reads as TGTGCCAGCAGTGAAAAACACCCGTATAGCAATCAGCCCCAGCATTTT. As protein: CASSEKHPYSNQPQHF.

This clone was counted between two and nine times. The chain couples TRBV2 to TRBJ2-5, with TRBD1 as a possible D gene (6 bases). V was clipped by 6 bases and J by 3 bases, with 11 bases between them. Germline V lookup: CDR1 SNHLY, CDR2 FYNNEI. The CDR3 contains 13 residues. The CDR3 DNA reads as TGTGCCAGCAGGGCCGGACAGAAAGAGACCCAGTACTTC. Its protein product is CASRAGQKETQYF.

This clone was observed a few times. This chain uses TRBV5-1 with TRBJ2-7; 8 positions agree with TRBD1. After removal of 3 bases from V and 1 base from J, the junction contained 6 bases not matched to a gene. CDR1 and CDR2 from the germline V gene are SGHRS and YFSETQ. The CDR3 totals 15 residues. The CDR3 is CASSSQGARSYEQYF. CDR3 DNA: TGCGCCAGCAGCTCCCAGGGGGCTCGGTCCTACGAGCAGTACTTC.